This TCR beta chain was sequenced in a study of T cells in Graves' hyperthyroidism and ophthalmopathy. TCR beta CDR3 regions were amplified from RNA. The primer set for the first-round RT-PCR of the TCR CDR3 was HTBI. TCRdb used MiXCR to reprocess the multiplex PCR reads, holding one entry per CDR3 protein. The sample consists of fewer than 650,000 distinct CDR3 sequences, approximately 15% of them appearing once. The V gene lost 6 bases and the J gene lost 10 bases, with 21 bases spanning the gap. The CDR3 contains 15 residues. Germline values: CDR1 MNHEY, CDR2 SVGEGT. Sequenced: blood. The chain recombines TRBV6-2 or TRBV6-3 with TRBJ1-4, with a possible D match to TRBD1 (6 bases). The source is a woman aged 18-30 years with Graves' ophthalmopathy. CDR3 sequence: CASRDGGRRKGKLFF. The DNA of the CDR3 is TGTGCCAGCAGGGACGGGGGCAGGCGGAAGGGAAAACTGTTTTTT.